Included here is one T cell receptor (beta chain) sequence, with context. As yet, its antigen is unknown. These data are taken from a study of spatial heterogeneity in lung cancer. On the study more broadly: The donors were some 70 patients with non-small cell lung cancer that was early-stage and untreated. The study consistently detected more beta-chain than alpha-chain sequences. More than eight raw reads, on average, carried each unique TCR and UMI combination. Findings and limits, study-wide: Ubiquitous, expanded tumor-derived TCRs were more frequently observed in blood at resection than at follow-up.

A single record per CDR3 protein comes from TCRdb applying MiXCR to the 5' RACE reads. Among around 120,000 distinct CDR3 sequences, 9% to 15% were seen once, and the ten largest hold roughly 15%. Described time point: blood at routine non-recurrence follow-up after resection. The input material, whole RNA from tumor, nontumor lung or frozen PBMC, was sequenced unsorted. Germline V lookup: CDR1 LNHDA, CDR2 SQIVND (reference sequence). CDR3 length: 16 residues. The V end lost 4 bases, the J end lost 2 bases, and 14 bases lay between the germline ends. The source was PBMCs, collected at follow-up. This chain uses TRBV19 with TRBJ2-2, with D possibly being TRBD1 (6 bases). The receptor's source is a male donor with early-stage non-small cell lung cancer. The CDR3 protein is CASSTLRDKNTGELFF. The CDR3 DNA follows: TGTGCCAGTAGTACTCTACGGGACAAAAACACCGGGGAGCTGTTTTTT.